Following are 21 T cell receptor beta chains from one sample sequenced in a study of cytomegalovirus exposure and HLA in healthy donors. With 60 Vbeta and 13 Jbeta primers, the PCR was carried out. The assay was immunoSEQ multiplex PCR, and TCRdb's table has in-frame clones only and misses some. The sample lists approximately 200,000 clones; 70% to 75% were seen once. What was sequenced was PBMCs. These TCRs come from a man between 25 and 39 years old in good health and CMV-seropositive.

The chain employs TRBV4-2 and TRBJ2-3; 9 positions agree with TRBD2. The germline V gene has CDR1 LGHNA and CDR2 YNFKEQ. V was pared by 2 bases and J by 2 bases, with 5 bases of the junction left unmatched. This CDR3 has 16 amino acids. The CDR3 is CASSQRAGGYTDTQYF. In DNA, the CDR3 is TGTGCCAGCAGCCAACGAGCGGGGGGCTACACAGATACGCAGTATTTT.

This clone has only one observation. V usage is TRBV29-1 and J usage is TRBJ2-7, with TRBD2 matching 9 bases. Trimming at V came to 6 bases and at J to 2 bases, leaving 14 bases not matched to a gene. The CDR3 runs to 16 residues. CDR1 is SQVTM and CDR2 is ANQGSEA in the germline V gene. CDR3 nucleotides: TGCAGCGTCGATCGCCCGGGGGCTAGCGGGACCTACGAGCAGTACTTC. Amino acid sequence: CSVDRPGASGTYEQYF.

The chain employs TRBV18 and TRBJ2-5; perhaps TRBD1 as D (5 bases). The CDR3 contains 14 residues. The germline CDR1 and CDR2 sequences are KGHSH and LQKENI. V shed 6 bases and J shed 4 bases, with 15 bases lying between them. CDR3 amino acids: CASSSGQRGETQYF. The CDR3, as DNA: TGTGCCAGCTCTTCGGGCCAAAGGGGAGAGACCCAGTACTTC.

The V gene is TRBV10-3, the J gene TRBJ2-5; TRBD2 is a possible D gene (7 bases). V shed 10 bases and J shed 4 bases, with 22 bases lying between them. Germline lookup yields CDR1 ENHRY and CDR2 SYGVKD. The CDR3 has 15 amino acids. DNA of the CDR3: TGTGCCAGCGAGGGGGGGCGGAATATTGGAGAGACCCAGTACTTC. Translated, it gives CASEGGRNIGETQYF.

V usage is TRBV9 and J usage is TRBJ1-4; no firm D call. Germline V lookup: CDR1 SGDLS, CDR2 YYNGEE. CDR3 length equals 12 residues. Trimming took off 3 bases at V and 11 bases at J, with 11 bases between the two ends. This chain's CDR3 is CASSERRGKLFF. CDR3 in DNA: TGTGCCAGCAGCGAACGTAGAGGGAAACTGTTTTTT.

V and J are TRBV10-3 and TRBJ1-1; weak D call: TRBD1 (5 bases). The CDR3 length is 16 residues. Trimming shortened V by 0 bases and J by 1 base, and 12 bases separated the two germline ends. Germline lookup yields CDR1 ENHRY and CDR2 SYGVKD. This CDR3 is CAISESGQSKNTEAFF. DNA of the CDR3: TGTGCCATCAGTGAGTCGGGGCAGAGCAAGAACACTGAAGCTTTCTTT.

J is TRBJ2-5 and V is TRBV2; TRBD2 matches 9 bases. Looked up from germline, CDR1 is SNHLY and CDR2 is FYNNEI. V lost 6 bases, J lost 5 bases, and 7 bases stayed unmatched. CDR3 length: 14 residues. The CDR3 nucleotides read TGTGCCAGCAGCCGTAGCGGGAGAGGCGAGACCCAGTACTTC. Its protein is CASSRSGRGETQYF.

The CDR3 DNA reads as TGTGCCAGCAGCTTAACCGGGAAGGAGGATGGCTACACCTTC. Amino acids: CASSLTGKEDGYTF. The chain carries TRBV7-3 and TRBJ1-2, with D unclear. V was trimmed by 0 bases and J by 6 bases, leaving 11 bases between them. Looked up from germline, CDR1 is SGHTA and CDR2 is FQGTGA. The CDR3 loop spans 14 amino acids.

Points on this clone: At one of its ends the junction is not consistent with the germline gene, which may arise from a read error. The chain employs TRBV7-9 and TRBJ2-2; 7 bases are a match to TRBD1. Germline values: CDR1 SEHNR, CDR2 FQNEAQ (reference sequence). This CDR3 has 15 residues. Written as DNA, the CDR3 is TGTTCCAGCAGCCCCAATGTGCAGGGGGCCGGGGAGCTGTTTTTT. Translation gives CSSSPNVQGAGELFF.

V gene TRBV7-3 combines with J gene TRBJ2-1, with D possibly being TRBD2 (6 bases). The V end lost 2 bases, the J end lost 0 bases, and 11 bases lay between the germline ends. Germline V gene lookup returns CDR1 SGHTA and CDR2 FQGTGA. The CDR3 runs to 16 residues. The CDR3 region is CASSLGGVSSYNEQFF. Here the CDR3 DNA reads TGTGCCAGCAGCTTAGGCGGGGTTAGCTCCTACAATGAGCAGTTCTTC.

As to this clone: Its ends do not fully match the called genes, so a read error is possible. The V and J genes are TRBV7-7 and TRBJ1-1; D ambiguous. This CDR3 has 9 amino acids. The germline gives CDR1 SSHAT, CDR2 FNYEAQ (reference sequence). The CDR3 nucleotides read TGTGCTAGCAGTCCAGAAGCTTTCTTT. It is translated as CASSPEAFF.

The chain couples TRBV5-1 to TRBJ2-5; TRBD1 matches at 9 bases. The V and J ends lost 6 bases and 5 bases, in that order; junction bases with no gene match: 8. The CDR3 is 14 amino acids. Looked up from germline, CDR1 is SGHRS and CDR2 is YFSETQ. CDR3 nucleotide sequence: TGCGCCAGCACAAGGACAGGGGAAAGCGAGACCCAGTACTTC. Protein product: CASTRTGESETQYF.

The V and J genes are TRBV6-5 and TRBJ1-2, with a weak D call TRBD1 (5 bases). The germline V gene encodes CDR1 MNHEY and CDR2 SVGAGI. This CDR3 is 15 amino acids long. V lost 2 bases, J lost 1 base, and 11 bases lay in between. CDR3 sequence (DNA): TGTGCCAGCAGTTACGGGCAGGGAATTAACTATGGCTACACCTTC. It yields the protein CASSYGQGINYGYTF.

The chain uses TRBV5-1 and TRBJ1-3; D is unclear. Between the trimmed V and J ends, which lost 0 bases and 3 bases, there was a span of 4 bases. The CDR3 totals 13 residues. In germline, CDR1 is SGHRS, CDR2 YFSETQ. CDR3 loop: CASSLELGNTIYF. Here the CDR3 DNA reads TGCGCCAGCAGCTTGGAGCTTGGAAACACCATATATTTT.

J is TRBJ2-5 and V is TRBV4-3; 8 bases fit TRBD2. The ends lost 4 bases at V and 5 bases at J; junction bases unmatched: 6. CDR3 size: 14 residues. Germline V gene sequence: CDR1 LGHNA, CDR2 YSLEER. CDR3 amino acids: CASSLGLVSETQYF. The DNA for the CDR3 is TGCGCCAGCAGCCTGGGACTAGTTAGTGAGACCCAGTACTTC.

The V and J genes are TRBV10-3 and TRBJ1-1; D ambiguous. Trimming shortened V by 4 bases and J by 1 base, and 10 bases separated the two germline ends. Germline-derived CDR1 and CDR2 are ENHRY and SYGVKD. The length of the CDR3 is 14 residues. CDR3 sequence (DNA): TGTGCCATCAGTGGGGAGATGCCGAACACTGAAGCTTTCTTT. It specifies CAISGEMPNTEAFF.

The chain recombines TRBV9 with TRBJ2-5; a weak D match, TRBD2 (6 bases). The V gene lost 2 bases and the J gene lost 10 bases, with 18 bases spanning the gap. The CDR3 is made up of 14 amino acids. Germline-derived CDR1 and CDR2 are SGDLS and YYNGEE. The CDR3 spells CASSVGGFSGDQYF. CDR3 DNA: TGTGCCAGCAGCGTGGGTGGCTTCTCGGGAGACCAGTACTTC.

The chain carries TRBV6-1 and TRBJ2-2, with 8 bases that match TRBD2. Germline V CDR1 and CDR2: MNHNS, SASEGT. The V segment lost 3 bases and the J segment 4 bases; nucleotides outside the gene matches: 10. This CDR3 spans 17 amino acids. The DNA of the CDR3 is TGTGCCAGCAGTGACGCGTGGCGGGGGGCCTTCACCGGGGAGCTGTTTTTT. Amino acid sequence: CASSDAWRGAFTGELFF.

V and J are TRBV18 and TRBJ1-1, with D possibly matching TRBD1 (5 bases). V was pared by 4 bases and J by 0 bases, with 12 bases between. Germline CDR1 is KGHSH and CDR2 is LQKENI. The CDR3 totals 15 residues. For the CDR3, the DNA is TGTGCCAGCTCACTGAGACAGCTATTGAACACTGAAGCTTTCTTT. This encodes CASSLRQLLNTEAFF.

The chain links TRBV29-1 to TRBJ1-1; D gene unclear. Germline values: CDR1 SQVTM, CDR2 ANQGSEA. Between the trimmed V and J ends, which lost 4 bases and 5 bases, there was a span of 17 bases. The CDR3 sequence is 14 residues long. For the CDR3, the DNA is TGCAGCGTTGTCCAACCCGGGGTTGAGACTGAAGCTTTCTTT. Protein product: CSVVQPGVETEAFF.

This chain joins TRBV29-1 and TRBJ2-5; 11 nucleotides match TRBD2. CDR1 is SQVTM, CDR2 ANQGSEA, per germline. V lost 3 bases and J lost 0; bases outside the gene matches: 6. The CDR3 sequence is 16 residues long. The CDR3 DNA reads as TGCAGCGTTGAGTTAGCGGGAGGGCCAAACCAAGAGACCCAGTACTTC. This encodes CSVELAGGPNQETQYF.